The 18 T cell receptor beta chains in this list originate from one sample, sequenced in a study of T-cell reconstitution after alpha-beta-depleted transplantation in children. Unique molecular identifiers were incorporated into the prepared TCRbeta library. TCRdb re-called the PCR reads through MiXCR, storing one row per CDR3 protein. The repertoire consists of 500,000 to 650,000 distinct CDR3 sequences, with 11% occurring once and the leading ten covering roughly 15%. Source: PBMCs, mostly from graft donor cells, taken 180 days after TCRalphabeta/CD19-depleted stem cell transplant. The receptors derive from a female patient between 2 and 15 years old who had a stem cell transplant for aplastic anemia, so the T cells may come from the graft donor.

This clonotype was detected only a few times. This sequence joins TRBV7-9 and TRBJ1-4; D gene ambiguous. This CDR3 spans 12 amino acids. The V and J ends lost 5 bases and 8 bases respectively, with 9 bases between them. The germline V gene encodes CDR1 SEHNR and CDR2 FQNEAQ (reference sequence). The CDR3 nucleotides read TGTGCCAGCAGCCTCCACAGCGAAAAACTGTTTTTT. Protein: CASSLHSEKLFF.

This clonotype turned up a few times. J is TRBJ2-1 and V is TRBV12-3 or TRBV12-4; 8 bases map to TRBD2. The CDR3 covers 19 residues. J gave up 4 bases and V 2 bases, and 16 bases lay outside the gene matches. The CDR3 spells CASSLSLTSEDELYNEQFF. CDR3 DNA sequence: TGTGCCAGCAGTTTAAGTTTGACTAGCGAGGACGAATTATACAATGAGCAGTTCTTC.

The chain couples TRBV20-1 to TRBJ2-1, with 8 bases lining up with TRBD2. CDR3 length equals 15 residues. Germline V gene sequence: CDR1 DFQATT, CDR2 SNEGSKA (reference sequence). With V trimmed by 3 bases and J by 7 bases, 11 bases remained unmatched. CDR3 loop: CSASVAGRNPNEQFF. In nucleotides, the CDR3 is TGCAGTGCTAGCGTAGCGGGAAGGAATCCAAATGAGCAGTTCTTC.

The chain couples TRBV6-5 to TRBJ2-5; D unclear. CDR3 length: 15 residues. The V end lost 2 bases, the J end lost 5 bases, and 15 bases lay between the germline ends. Germline V gives CDR1 MNHEY, CDR2 SVGAGI. CDR3 DNA: TGTGCCAGCAGTTACAGGCATGCCGTTGTGGAGACCCAGTACTTC. Protein product: CASSYRHAVVETQYF.

This clonotype came up a few times. The rearrangement joins TRBV5-1 to TRBJ1-1, with TRBD1 as a possible D gene (5 bases). This CDR3 region has 13 residues. The germline V and J ends were trimmed by 4 bases and 4 bases, with 11 bases remaining between them. Germline V gives CDR1 SGHRS, CDR2 YFSETQ. The CDR3 loop reads CASSGGVGTEAFF. The CDR3 DNA is TGCGCCAGCAGCGGGGGTGTGGGCACTGAAGCTTTCTTT.

This clonotype was detected only a few times. This chain links TRBV20-1 with TRBJ2-7; maybe TRBD2 (6 bases). There are 11 residues in the CDR3. Trimming shortened V by 3 bases and J by 5 bases, and 8 bases separated the two germline ends. Germline V gene sequence: CDR1 DFQATT, CDR2 SNEGSKA (reference sequence). The CDR3 protein is CSASGSHEQYV. The CDR3 DNA reads TGCAGTGCTAGCGGGAGCCACGAGCAGTACGTC.

This clonotype was picked up many times. The CDR3 coding sequence is TGCAGTGTGGGGACAGCCAATTCACCCCTCCACTTT. Translated, it gives CSVGTANSPLHF. The chain has TRBV20-1 and TRBJ1-6; 7 bases agree with TRBD1. Germline trimming cut 7 bases from V and 7 bases from J; bases unmatched to any gene: 4. The CDR3 has 12 residues. The germline CDR1 and CDR2 sequences are DFQATT and SNEGSKA (reference sequence).

The rearrangement uses TRBV18 and TRBJ2-4; D uncertain. The V end was cut by 0 bases, the J end by 0 bases, with 9 bases between. The CDR3 contains 16 residues. The germline CDR1 and CDR2 sequences are KGHSH and LQKENI. In DNA, the CDR3 is TGTGCCAGCTCACCACCTCTGGGCCTAGCCAAAAACATTCAGTACTTC. This sequence encodes CASSPPLGLAKNIQYF.

This clonotype has a handful of counts. V and J are TRBV6-1 and TRBJ1-2; tentatively, D is TRBD1 (5 bases). This CDR3 region has 15 residues. Per germline, CDR1 MNHNS and CDR2 SASEGT. V lost 1 base to trimming and J lost 3 bases, with 12 bases between them. The CDR3 sequence is CASSEGGGSYYGYTF. Here the CDR3 DNA reads TGTGCCAGCAGTGAAGGGGGGGGGTCATACTATGGCTACACCTTC.

This clonotype was counted between two and nine times. The V call is TRBV20-1, the J call TRBJ2-1; D tentatively fits TRBD1 or TRBD2 (5 bases each). Trimming took off 5 bases at V and 4 bases at J, with 18 bases between the two ends. This CDR3 has 15 residues. Germline CDR1 is DFQATT and CDR2 is SNEGSKA (reference sequence). The CDR3 region is CSAHALGPLYNEQFF. As DNA, the CDR3 is TGCAGTGCTCACGCCTTGGGACCATTATACAATGAGCAGTTCTTC.

This clonotype turned up a few times. The chain is built from TRBV20-1 and TRBJ2-1; tentative D call: TRBD2 (6 bases). The V and J ends lost 2 bases and 0 bases respectively, with 8 bases between them. This CDR3 comprises 14 residues. Germline lookup yields CDR1 DFQATT and CDR2 SNEGSKA (reference sequence). Written as DNA, the CDR3 is TGCAGTGCTAGAAGGGAGGACTCCTACAATGAGCAGTTCTTC. Its translation is CSARREDSYNEQFF.

This clonotype was seen more than once but under ten times. The chain carries TRBV28 and TRBJ1-2; D perhaps matches TRBD1 (5 bases). Germline CDR1 reads MDHEN; CDR2 reads SYDVKM. The CDR3 spans 15 residues. Trimming took off 5 bases at V and 4 bases at J, with 17 bases between the two ends. The CDR3 loop reads CASSPQGLPRYGYTF. In nucleotides, the CDR3 is TGTGCCAGCAGTCCCCAGGGCCTACCACGCTATGGCTACACCTTC.

This clonotype was detected a few times. This rearrangement joins TRBV12-3 or TRBV12-4 to TRBJ2-1; 8 bases align to TRBD1. The CDR3 has 17 residues. J lost 3 bases, V lost 7 bases, and 14 bases had no gene match. The CDR3 reads CASNEDPGTGYYNEQFF. The CDR3 bases are TGTGCCAGCAACGAAGATCCCGGGACAGGATACTACAATGAGCAGTTCTTC.

The V gene is TRBV11-2, the J gene TRBJ2-2; 7 bases align to TRBD1. Germline CDR1 is SGHAT and CDR2 is FQNNGV. V was pared by 5 bases and J by 2 bases, with 5 bases of the junction left unmatched. The CDR3 runs 15 residues. CDR3 DNA sequence: TGTGCCAGCAGCCGGGGACAGTTCAACACCGGGGAGCTGTTTTTT. This gives the protein CASSRGQFNTGELFF.

This clonotype was observed a handful of times. The chain joins TRBV4-2 to TRBJ1-4; TRBD1 might be the D (5 bases). CDR3 size: 16 residues. Germline CDR1 reads LGHNA; CDR2 reads YNFKEQ. The V end was cut by 4 bases, the J end by 3 bases, with 15 bases between. The CDR3 is CASSREYEGSNEKLFF. CDR3 bases: TGTGCCAGCAGCCGGGAATACGAGGGGTCTAATGAAAAACTGTTTTTT.

This clonotype came up a few times. Written as DNA, the CDR3 is TGTGCCAGCAGCGTAGGAGGGGCCCTAAGCTCCTACGAGCAGTACGTC. This codes for CASSVGGALSSYEQYV. This chain links TRBV7-2 with TRBJ2-7; tentative D call: TRBD2 (6 bases). The V end was cut by 5 bases, the J end by 0 bases, with 17 bases between. Germline CDR1 SGHTA, CDR2 FQGNSA. The CDR3 length is 16 residues.

This clonotype was picked up many times. This rearrangement joins TRBV12-3 or TRBV12-4 to TRBJ2-2; tentative D call: TRBD2 (5 bases). V was cut by 6 bases and J by 6 bases, with 8 bases left in between. This CDR3 is built from 12 residues. CDR3 protein: CASRSGSGELFF. The CDR3 region has the DNA TGTGCCAGCAGGTCGGGGTCCGGGGAGCTGTTTTTT.

Notes on this clonotype: This may be a read error: a much more frequent sequence differs by one nucleotide. The CDR3, as DNA: TGCAGCGCAGGACAGGGGACAAAAAACAGTCAGTACTTC. Protein sequence: CSAGQGTKNSQYF. The chain employs TRBV29-1 and TRBJ2-4, with 9 bases that match TRBD1. The length of the CDR3 is 13 residues. Germline V gene sequence: CDR1 SQVTM, CDR2 ANQGSEA.